This T cell receptor beta chain derives from a study of tumor-infiltrating lymphocytes in oesophageal squamous cell carcinoma (dated by TCRdb to about 2016). Turning to this clonotype: This receptor's antigen is unknown. No qualities accompany the bases; no much larger clone lies one base away.

The CDR3 holds 14 amino acids from the cysteine to the phenylalanine. Of the read, only the CDR3 DNA is kept; its 42 bases are in frame from base 1. From the germline V gene, CDR1 is SGHTA and CDR2 is FQGTGA. Preparation of the library involved PCR. Sequenced using an Illumina HiSeq 2000. TCRdb redid the processing of the public reads, applying fastp at Q25 and MiXCR, and retained in-frame beta chains. Each CDR3 protein appears once, grouped with its most common genes and DNA. Present in this sample are roughly 16,000 distinct CDR3 sequences, 50% of which were seen just once. The biggest ten clones account for 20% to 25% of the sample.

The V gene is TRBV7-3 and the J gene is TRBJ2-5; 8 middle bases align to TRBD1. The DNA end is a closer match to TRBJ2-7, so the J assignment may be wrong. Sequencing was performed on esophageal tumor tissue. The sequence was obtained from a male donor with esophageal squamous cell carcinoma. The DNA sequence is given as TGTGCCAGCAGCCGCGGACAGGGCACCTACGAGCAGTACTTC. Translated, it gives CASSRGQGTYEQYF.